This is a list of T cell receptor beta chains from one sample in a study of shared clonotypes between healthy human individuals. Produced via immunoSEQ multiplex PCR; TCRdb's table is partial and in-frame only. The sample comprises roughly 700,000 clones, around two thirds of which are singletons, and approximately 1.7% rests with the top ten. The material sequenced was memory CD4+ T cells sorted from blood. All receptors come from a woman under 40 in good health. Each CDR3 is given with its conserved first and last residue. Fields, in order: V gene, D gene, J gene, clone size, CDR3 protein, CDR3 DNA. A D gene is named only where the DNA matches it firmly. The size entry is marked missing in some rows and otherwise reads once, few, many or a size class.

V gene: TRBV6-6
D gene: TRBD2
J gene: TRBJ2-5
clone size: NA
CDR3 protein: CASRTSGSQETQYF
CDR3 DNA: TGTGCCAGCAGGACTAGCGGGAGCCAAGAGACCCAGTACTTC

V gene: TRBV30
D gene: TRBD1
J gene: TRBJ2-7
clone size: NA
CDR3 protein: CAWGRTGLYEQYF
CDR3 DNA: TGTGCCTGGGGAAGGACAGGTCTCTACGAGCAGTACTTC

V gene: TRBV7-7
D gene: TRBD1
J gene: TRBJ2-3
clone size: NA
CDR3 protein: CASSLAQDRDTQYF
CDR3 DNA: TGTGCCAGCAGCTTAGCGCAGGACAGGGATACGCAGTATTTT

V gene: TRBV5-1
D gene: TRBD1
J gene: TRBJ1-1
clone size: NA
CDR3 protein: CASSSQGADTEAFF
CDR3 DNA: TGCGCCAGCAGCTCGCAGGGGGCGGACACTGAAGCTTTCTTT

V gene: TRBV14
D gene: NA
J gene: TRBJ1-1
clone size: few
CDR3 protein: CASSSQRNTEAFF
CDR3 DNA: TGTGCCAGCAGCTCTCAGCGGAACACTGAAGCTTTCTTT

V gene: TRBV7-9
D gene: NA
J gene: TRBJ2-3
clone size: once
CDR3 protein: CASSSSRGTDTQYF
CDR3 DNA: TGTGCCAGCAGCTCAAGCCGAGGGACAGATACGCAGTATTTT

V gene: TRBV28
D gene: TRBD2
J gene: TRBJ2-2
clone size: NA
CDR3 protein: CASRRGTTYTGELFF
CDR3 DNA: TGTGCCAGCAGGCGGGGGACTACCTACACCGGGGAGCTGTTTTTT

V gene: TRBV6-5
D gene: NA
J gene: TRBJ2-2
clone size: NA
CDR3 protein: CASSPRGAGELFF
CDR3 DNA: TGTGCCAGCAGTCCAAGGGGGGCCGGGGAGCTGTTTTTT

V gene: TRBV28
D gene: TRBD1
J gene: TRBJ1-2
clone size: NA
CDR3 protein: CASRAGQEDGYTF
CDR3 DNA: TGTGCCAGCAGGGCGGGACAGGAAGATGGCTACACCTTC

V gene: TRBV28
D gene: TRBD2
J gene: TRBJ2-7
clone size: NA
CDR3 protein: CASRTSGTSGNHEQYF
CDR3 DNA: TGTGCCAGCAGGACTTCCGGGACTAGCGGGAACCACGAGCAGTACTTC

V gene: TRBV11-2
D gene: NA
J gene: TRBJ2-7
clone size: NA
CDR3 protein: CASSLDPNSYEQYF
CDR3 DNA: TGTGCCAGCAGCTTAGATCCCAACTCCTACGAGCAGTACTTC

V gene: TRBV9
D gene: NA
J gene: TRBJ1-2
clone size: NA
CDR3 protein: CASSVGFYGYTF
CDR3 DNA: TGTGCCAGCAGCGTAGGCTTTTATGGCTACACCTTC

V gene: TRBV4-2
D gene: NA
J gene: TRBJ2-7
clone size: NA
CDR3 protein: CASSQAGFNEQYF
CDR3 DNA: TGTGCCAGCAGCCAAGCGGGGTTCAACGAGCAGTACTTC

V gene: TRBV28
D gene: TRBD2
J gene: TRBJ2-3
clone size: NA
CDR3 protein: CASRRTRMDTQYF
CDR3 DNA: TGTGCCAGCAGAAGGACTAGAATGGATACGCAGTATTTT

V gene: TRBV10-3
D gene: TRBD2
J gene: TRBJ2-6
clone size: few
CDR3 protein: CAISESPSGTSGANVLTF
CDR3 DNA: TGTGCCATCAGTGAGTCCCCTAGCGGGACTAGTGGGGCCAACGTCCTGACTTTC

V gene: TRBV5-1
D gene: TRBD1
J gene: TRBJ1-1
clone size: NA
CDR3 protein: CASSLDRGGTEAFF
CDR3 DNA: TGCGCCAGCAGCTTGGACAGGGGAGGAACTGAAGCTTTCTTT

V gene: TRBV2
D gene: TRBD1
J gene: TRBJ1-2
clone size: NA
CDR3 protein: CASAGQGASYGYTF
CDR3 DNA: TGTGCCAGCGCAGGACAGGGGGCCAGCTATGGCTACACCTTC

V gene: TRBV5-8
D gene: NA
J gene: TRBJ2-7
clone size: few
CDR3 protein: CASSLPGAYEQYF
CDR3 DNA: TGTGCCAGCAGCTTACCGGGAGCCTACGAGCAGTACTTC

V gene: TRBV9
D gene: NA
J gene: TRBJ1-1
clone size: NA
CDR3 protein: CASSVEPGTEAFF
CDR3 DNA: TGTGCCAGCAGCGTAGAACCGGGCACTGAAGCTTTCTTT

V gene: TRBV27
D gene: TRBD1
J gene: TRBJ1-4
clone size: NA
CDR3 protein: CASTGGGPSEKLFF
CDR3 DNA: TGTGCCAGCACAGGGGGCGGGCCCTCTGAAAAACTGTTTTTT

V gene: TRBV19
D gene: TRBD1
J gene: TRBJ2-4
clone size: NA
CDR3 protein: CASSIEPGQNIQYF
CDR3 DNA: TGTGCCAGTAGTATAGAGCCGGGACAGAACATTCAGTACTTC

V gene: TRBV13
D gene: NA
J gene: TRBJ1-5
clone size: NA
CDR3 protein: CASSLGGSNQPQHF
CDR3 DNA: TGTGCCAGCAGCTTAGGAGGGAGCAATCAGCCCCAGCATTTT

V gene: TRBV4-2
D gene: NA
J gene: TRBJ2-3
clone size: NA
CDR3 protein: CASTQGLSGSTDTQYF
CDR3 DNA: TGTGCCAGCACACAGGGACTTAGCGGAAGCACAGATACGCAGTATTTT

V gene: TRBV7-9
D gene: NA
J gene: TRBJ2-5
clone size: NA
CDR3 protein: CASSLASGQKETQYF
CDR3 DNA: TGTGCCAGCAGCTTAGCAAGTGGACAGAAAGAGACCCAGTACTTC

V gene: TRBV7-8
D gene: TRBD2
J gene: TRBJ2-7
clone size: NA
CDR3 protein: CASSGGTSGMGREQYF
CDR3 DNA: TGTGCCAGCAGCGGCGGGACTAGCGGGATGGGGAGAGAGCAGTACTTC

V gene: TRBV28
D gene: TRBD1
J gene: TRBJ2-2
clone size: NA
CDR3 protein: CASSSGQETGELFF
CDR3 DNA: TGTGCCAGCAGTTCCGGACAGGAGACCGGGGAGCTGTTTTTT

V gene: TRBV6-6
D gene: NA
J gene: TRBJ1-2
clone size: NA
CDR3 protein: CASSPWTENYGYTF
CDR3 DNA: TGTGCCAGCAGTCCCTGGACAGAGAACTATGGCTACACCTTC

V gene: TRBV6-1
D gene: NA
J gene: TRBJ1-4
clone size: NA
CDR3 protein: CASSLRDREAKLFF
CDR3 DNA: TGTGCCAGCAGTCTACGGGACCGCGAAGCGAAACTGTTTTTT

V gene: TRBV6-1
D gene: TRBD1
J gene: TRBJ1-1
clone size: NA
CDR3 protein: CASSGGQGDEAFF
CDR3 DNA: TGTGCCAGCAGTGGCGGGCAGGGGGATGAAGCTTTCTTT

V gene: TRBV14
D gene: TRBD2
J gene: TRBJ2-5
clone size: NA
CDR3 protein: CASSQDARPAGAQYF
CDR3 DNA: TGTGCCAGCAGCCAAGATGCGCGGCCAGCGGGGGCCCAGTACTTC

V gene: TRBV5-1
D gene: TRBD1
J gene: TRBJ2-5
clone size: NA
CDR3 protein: CASSLDGQGSSETQYF
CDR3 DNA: TGCGCCAGCAGCTTGGATGGACAGGGTTCATCAGAGACCCAGTACTTC

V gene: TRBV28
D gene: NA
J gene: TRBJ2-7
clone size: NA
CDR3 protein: CASSWSGVLYF
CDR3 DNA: TGTGCCAGCAGTTGGTCTGGGGTTCTGTACTTC

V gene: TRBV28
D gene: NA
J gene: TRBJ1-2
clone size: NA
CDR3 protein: CASSSLGGNYGYTF
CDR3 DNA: TGTGCCAGCAGTTCTCTCGGGGGAAACTATGGCTACACCTTC

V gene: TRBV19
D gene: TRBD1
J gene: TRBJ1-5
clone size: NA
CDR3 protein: CASSGTGGVGQPQHF
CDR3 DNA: TGTGCCAGTAGCGGGACAGGGGGCGTCGGTCAGCCCCAGCATTTT

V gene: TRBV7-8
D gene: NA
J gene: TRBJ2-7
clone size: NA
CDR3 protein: CASSRSLTGTYEQYF
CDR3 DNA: TGTGCCAGCAGTCGAAGCCTTACTGGAACCTACGAGCAGTACTTC

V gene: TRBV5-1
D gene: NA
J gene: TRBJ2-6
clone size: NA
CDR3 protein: CASSPRRNSGANVLTF
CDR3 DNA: TGCGCCAGCAGCCCAAGACGGAACTCTGGGGCCAACGTCCTGACTTTC

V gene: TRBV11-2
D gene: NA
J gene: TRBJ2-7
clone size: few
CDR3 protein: CASSIQAYEQYF
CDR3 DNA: TGTGCCAGCAGCATACAGGCCTACGAGCAGTACTTC

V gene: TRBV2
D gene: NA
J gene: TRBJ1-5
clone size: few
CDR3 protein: CASSERRDSNQPQHF
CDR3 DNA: TGTGCCAGCAGTGAACGGAGAGATAGCAATCAGCCCCAGCATTTT

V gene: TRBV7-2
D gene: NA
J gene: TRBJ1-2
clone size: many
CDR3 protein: CASSLGPGQNWEGGYTF
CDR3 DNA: TGTGCCAGCAGCTTAGGGCCAGGACAGAATTGGGAAGGTGGCTACACCTTC

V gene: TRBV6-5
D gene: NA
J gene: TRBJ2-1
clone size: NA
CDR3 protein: CASSPPSYNEQFF
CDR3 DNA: TGTGCCAGCAGCCCCCCATCCTACAATGAGCAGTTCTTC

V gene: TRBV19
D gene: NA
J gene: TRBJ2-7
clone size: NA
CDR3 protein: CASGLSGEQYF
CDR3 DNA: TGTGCCAGTGGCCTGTCGGGCGAGCAGTACTTC

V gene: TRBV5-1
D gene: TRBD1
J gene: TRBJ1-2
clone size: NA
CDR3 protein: CASSRVEGAGYTF
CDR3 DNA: TGCGCCAGCAGTAGGGTCGAGGGGGCTGGCTACACCTTC

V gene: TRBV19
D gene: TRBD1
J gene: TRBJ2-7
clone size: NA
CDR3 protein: CAQNTTGGTYEQYF
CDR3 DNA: TGTGCCCAAAACACGACAGGGGGAACCTACGAGCAGTACTTC

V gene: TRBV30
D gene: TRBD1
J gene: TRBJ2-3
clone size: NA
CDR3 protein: CAWGDLQGSDTQYF
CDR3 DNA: TGTGCCTGGGGGGATTTACAGGGGTCAGATACGCAGTATTTT

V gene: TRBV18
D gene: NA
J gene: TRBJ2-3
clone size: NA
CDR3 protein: CASSPGKIQTSVTQYF
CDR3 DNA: TGTGCCAGCTCACCAGGAAAGATCCAAACCTCGGTTACGCAGTATTTT

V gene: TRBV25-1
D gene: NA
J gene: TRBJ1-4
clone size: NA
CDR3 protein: CASSESSKNEKLFF
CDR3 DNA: TGTGCCAGCAGTGAATCCAGTAAAAATGAAAAACTGTTTTTT

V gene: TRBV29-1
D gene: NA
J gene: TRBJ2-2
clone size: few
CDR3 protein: CSVGQVSAGELFF
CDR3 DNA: TGCAGCGTTGGTCAAGTTTCGGCCGGGGAGCTGTTTTTT

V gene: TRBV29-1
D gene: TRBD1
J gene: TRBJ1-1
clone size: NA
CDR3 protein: CSAGTGGSEAFF
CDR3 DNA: TGCAGCGCCGGGACAGGGGGTTCGGAAGCTTTCTTT

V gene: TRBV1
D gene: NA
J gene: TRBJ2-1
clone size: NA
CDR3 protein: CTSSQLPLATAGEIPNEQFF
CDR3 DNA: TGCACCAGCAGCCAATTACCACTAGCGACAGCGGGAGAAATCCCCAATGAGCAGTTCTTC

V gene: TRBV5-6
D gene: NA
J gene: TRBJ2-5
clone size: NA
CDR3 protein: CASSLVGNAAQETQYF
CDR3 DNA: TGTGCCAGCAGCTTGGTGGGAAATGCGGCTCAGGAGACCCAGTACTTC